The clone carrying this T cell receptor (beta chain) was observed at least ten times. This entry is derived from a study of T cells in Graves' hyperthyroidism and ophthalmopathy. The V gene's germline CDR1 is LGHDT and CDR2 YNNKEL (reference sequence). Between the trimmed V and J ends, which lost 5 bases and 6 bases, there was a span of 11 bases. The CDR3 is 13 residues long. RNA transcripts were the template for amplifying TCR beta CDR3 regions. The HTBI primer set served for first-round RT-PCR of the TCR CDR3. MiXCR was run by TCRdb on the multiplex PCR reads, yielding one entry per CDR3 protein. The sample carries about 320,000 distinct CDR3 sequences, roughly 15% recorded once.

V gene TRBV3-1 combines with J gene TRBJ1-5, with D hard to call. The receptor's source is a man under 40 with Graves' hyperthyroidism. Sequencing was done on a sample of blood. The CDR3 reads CASSLEAAQPQHF. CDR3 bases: TGTGCCAGCAGCTTGGAGGCGGCTCAGCCCCAGCATTTT.